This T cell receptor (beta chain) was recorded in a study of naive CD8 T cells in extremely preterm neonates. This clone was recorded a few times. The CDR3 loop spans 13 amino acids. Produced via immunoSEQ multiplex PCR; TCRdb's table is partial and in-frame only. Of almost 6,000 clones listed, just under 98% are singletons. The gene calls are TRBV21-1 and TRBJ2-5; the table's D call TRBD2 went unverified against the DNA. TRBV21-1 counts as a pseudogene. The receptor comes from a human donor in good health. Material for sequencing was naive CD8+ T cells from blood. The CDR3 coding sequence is TGTGCCAGCCCCGGGCGGGGGCGTAGGACCCAGTACTTC. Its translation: CASPGRGRRTQYF.